Each of the 17 T cell receptor beta chains below was sequenced from the same sample in a study of beta chain features in type 1 diabetes. The whole isolated RNA underwent reverse transcription, so sequencing captured expressed TCRB transcripts. Method: immunoSEQ multiplex PCR; TCRdb's copy keeps in-frame clones and lacks some. The repertoire consists of almost 250,000 clones, with roughly 13% occurring once and the leading ten covering around 0.03%. Sequenced sample: naive CD4+ T cells from blood. These receptors all stem from a woman in her forties in good health.

The rearrangement uses TRBV10-3 and TRBJ2-7; perhaps TRBD2 as D (5 bases). The CDR3 consists of 11 residues. Trimming took off 3 bases at V and 7 bases at J, with 7 bases between the two ends. Germline V gene lookup returns CDR1 ENHRY and CDR2 SYGVKD. CDR3 amino acids: CAISERGEQYF. CDR3 nucleotides: TGTGCCATCAGTGAAAGAGGGGAGCAGTACTTC.

The chain has TRBV18 and TRBJ1-6; TRBD1 matches at 10 bases. The CDR3 totals 17 residues. Germline V gene lookup returns CDR1 KGHSH and CDR2 LQKENI. The V gene end was trimmed by 3 bases and the J gene end by 2 bases; junction bases not matched to a gene: 4. CDR3 residues: CASSPMDRGAYNSPLHF. The CDR3, as DNA: TGTGCCAGCTCACCTATGGACAGGGGGGCCTATAATTCACCCCTCCACTTT.

The chain carries TRBV6-1 and TRBJ1-5; 7 nucleotides agree with TRBD1. CDR3 length: 15 residues. Germline CDR1 MNHNS, CDR2 SASEGT. V trimming: 7 bases; J trimming: 5 bases; junction bases outside the gene matches: 11. CDR3 sequence reads: CASNPSRGGDQPQHF. CDR3 DNA: TGTGCCAGCAACCCAAGTAGAGGGGGCGATCAGCCCCAGCATTTT.

This clone has only a few counts. V and J are TRBV7-2 and TRBJ2-2; 11 bases fit TRBD1. Germline V gene data show CDR1 as SGHTA and CDR2 as FQGNSA. With 5 bases clipped from V and 7 bases from J, the junction kept 9 bases outside the gene matches. CDR3 length: 16 amino acids. The CDR3 loop is CASSLWTGGAIGELFF. CDR3 in DNA: TGTGCCAGCAGCCTCTGGACAGGGGGCGCGATCGGGGAGCTGTTTTTT.

The genes are TRBV7-9 and TRBJ1-1; maybe TRBD1 (6 bases). Per germline, CDR1 SEHNR and CDR2 FQNEAQ (reference sequence). There are 16 residues in the CDR3. V was trimmed by 8 bases and J by 1 base, leaving 20 bases between them. CDR3 nucleotides: TGTGCCAGCGTAGGGGGAAAGGGACCTCGGAACACTGAAGCTTTCTTT. It translates to CASVGGKGPRNTEAFF.

This clone appeared a few times. CDR3 in DNA: TGTGCCAGCAGTGACCCGACAGGGGGATTAAGCACAGATACGCAGTATTTT. Protein: CASSDPTGGLSTDTQYF. The chain recombines TRBV25-1 with TRBJ2-3, with 9 nucleotides matching TRBD1. Germline trimming cut 3 bases from V and 0 bases from J; bases unmatched to any gene: 7. Per the germline V gene, CDR1 is MGHDK and CDR2 is SYGVNS. The CDR3 has 17 amino acids.

The genes are TRBV6-6 and TRBJ2-7; D unresolved. Germline assignment: CDR1 MNHNY and CDR2 SVGAGI (reference sequence). This CDR3 is 15 amino acids long. The ends were cut back, 1 base at V and 0 bases at J, with 10 bases in the middle. CDR3 nucleotides: TGTGCCAGCAGTTACTTTGCACAGAGCTCCTACGAGCAGTACTTC. Translation: CASSYFAQSSYEQYF.

This clone was found a few times. The rearrangement joins TRBV9 to TRBJ2-1, with a tentative D call TRBD2 (5 bases). The V gene's germline CDR1 is SGDLS and CDR2 YYNGEE. The CDR3 runs 15 residues. Trimming pared 0 bases from V and 8 bases from J, leaving 15 bases between. The CDR3 sequence is CASSVDRRSADEQFF. DNA for the CDR3: TGTGCCAGCAGCGTAGATCGGCGATCAGCGGATGAGCAGTTCTTC.

The J gene is TRBJ1-4, the V gene TRBV2; D is unclear. V lost 4 bases, J lost 4 bases, and 10 bases lay in between. The CDR3 length is 14 residues. CDR1 and CDR2 (germline): SNHLY, FYNNEI. This CDR3 is CASSVSRSNEKLFF. CDR3 sequence (DNA): TGTGCCAGCAGTGTTAGCCGTAGTAATGAAAAACTGTTTTTT.

The rearrangement uses TRBV28 and TRBJ2-7; a weak D match, TRBD2 (7 bases). Trimming took off 6 bases at V and 5 bases at J, with 17 bases between the two ends. The CDR3 consists of 14 residues. Germline V gene data show CDR1 as MDHEN and CDR2 as SYDVKM. CDR3 in amino acids: CASSLMGGANEQYF. The CDR3 DNA reads as TGTGCCAGCAGCCTCATGGGGGGGGCGAACGAGCAGTACTTC.

This clone was detected only a few times. The chain is built from TRBV6-5 and TRBJ1-1; D not resolved. Trimming took 10 bases from V and 6 from J, leaving 21 bases between them. Germline-derived CDR1 and CDR2 are MNHEY and SVGAGI. This CDR3 region has 14 residues. CDR3 amino acids: CATEATKPNSEAFF. In DNA, the CDR3 is TGTGCCACCGAGGCTACAAAACCCAATTCTGAAGCTTTCTTT.

The chain recombines TRBV2 with TRBJ2-7; 9 nucleotides match TRBD1. The V gene end was trimmed by 8 bases and the J gene end by 1 base; junction bases not matched to a gene: 3. This CDR3 spans 13 amino acids. Per the germline V gene, CDR1 is SNHLY and CDR2 is FYNNEI. CDR3 nucleotides: TGTGCCAGCCAGGGACAGGGTTCCTACGAGCAGTACTTC. It is translated as CASQGQGSYEQYF.

The J gene is TRBJ2-2, the V gene TRBV5-1; D remains ambiguous. Germline V gene lookup returns CDR1 SGHRS and CDR2 YFSETQ. This CDR3 region has 15 residues. Trimming took 1 base from V and 0 from J, leaving 7 bases between them. CDR3 region: CASSLTVANTGELFF. The CDR3 DNA sequence: TGCGCCAGCAGCTTGACAGTTGCGAACACCGGGGAGCTGTTTTTT. The variable domain in full, completed from reference TRBV5-1 and TRBJ2-2, reads KAGVTQTPRYLIKTRGQQVTLSCSPISGHRSVSWYQQTPGQGLQFLFEYFSETQRNKGNFPGRFSGRQFSNSRSEMNVSTLELGDSALYLCASSLTVANTGELFFGEGSRLTVL.

This clone was counted a few times. The gene calls are TRBV18 and TRBJ1-5; D is possibly TRBD1 (5 bases). The germline V and J ends were trimmed by 5 bases and 6 bases, with 11 bases remaining between them. This CDR3 is built from 13 residues. Looked up from germline, CDR1 is KGHSH and CDR2 is LQKENI. Here the CDR3 DNA reads TGTGCCAGCTCATCTGGGGGGTCTCAGCCCCAGCATTTT. This encodes CASSSGGSQPQHF.

The sample holds a few counts of this clone. The V gene is TRBV4-1, the J gene TRBJ2-3; 9 positions match TRBD2. V was pared by 1 base and J by 2 bases, with 4 bases of the junction left unmatched. CDR1 and CDR2 (germline): MGHRA, YSYEKL. The CDR3 contains 16 residues. The CDR3 region has the DNA TGCGCCAGCAGCCAAGTGTTAGCGGGGGTCACAGATACGCAGTATTTT. Protein sequence: CASSQVLAGVTDTQYF.

The chain carries TRBV9 and TRBJ2-3; D possibly corresponds to TRBD2 (5 bases). The CDR3 sequence is 15 residues long. V was clipped by 0 bases and J by 1 base, with 9 bases between them. CDR1 and CDR2 (germline): SGDLS, YYNGEE. Here the CDR3 reads CASSVGGRGTDTQYF. The CDR3 DNA reads TGTGCCAGCAGCGTAGGAGGGAGAGGCACAGATACGCAGTATTTT.

The chain joins TRBV6-4 to TRBJ1-2, with 10 bases identical to TRBD1. Trimming cost V 0 bases and J 8 bases; bases outside gene matches: 3. CDR1 and CDR2 from the germline V gene are MRHNA and SNTAGT. This CDR3 contains 14 residues. The CDR3 nucleotides are TGTGCCAGCAGTGACTCGGACAGGGGGATCGGCTACACCTTC. This codes for CASSDSDRGIGYTF.